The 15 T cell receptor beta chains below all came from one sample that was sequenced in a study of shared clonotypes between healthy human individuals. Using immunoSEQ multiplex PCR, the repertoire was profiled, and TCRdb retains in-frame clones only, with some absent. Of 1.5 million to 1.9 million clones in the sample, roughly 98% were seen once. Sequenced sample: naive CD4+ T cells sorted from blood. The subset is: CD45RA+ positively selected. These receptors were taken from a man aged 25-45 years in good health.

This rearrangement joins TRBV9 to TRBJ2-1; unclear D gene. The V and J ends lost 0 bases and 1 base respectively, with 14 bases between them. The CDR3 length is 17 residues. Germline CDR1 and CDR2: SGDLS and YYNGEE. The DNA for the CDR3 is TGTGCCAGCAGCGTAGGGTCTAACCCAAATTCCTACAATGAGCAGTTCTTC. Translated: CASSVGSNPNSYNEQFF.

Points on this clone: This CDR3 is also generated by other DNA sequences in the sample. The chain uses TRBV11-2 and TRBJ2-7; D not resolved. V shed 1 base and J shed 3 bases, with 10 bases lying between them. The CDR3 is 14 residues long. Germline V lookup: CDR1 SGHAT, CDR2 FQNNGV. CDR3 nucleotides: TGTGCCAGCAGCTTAGGGGCCGGCGGCTACGAGCAGTACTTC. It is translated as CASSLGAGGYEQYF. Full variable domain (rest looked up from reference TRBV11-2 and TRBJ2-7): EAGVAQSPRYKIIEKRQSVAFWCNPISGHATLYWYQQILGQGPKLLIQFQNNGVVDDSQLPKDRFSAERLKGVDSTLKIQPAKLEDSAVYLCASSLGAGGYEQYFGPGTRLTVT.

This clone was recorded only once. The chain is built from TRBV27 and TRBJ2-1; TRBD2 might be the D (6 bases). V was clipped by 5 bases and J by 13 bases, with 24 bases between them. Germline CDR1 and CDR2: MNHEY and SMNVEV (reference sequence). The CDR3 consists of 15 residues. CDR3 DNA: TGTGCCAGCAGTCCCCAGACGTCGGCGGGGAGATTACAGTTCTTC. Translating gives CASSPQTSAGRLQFF.

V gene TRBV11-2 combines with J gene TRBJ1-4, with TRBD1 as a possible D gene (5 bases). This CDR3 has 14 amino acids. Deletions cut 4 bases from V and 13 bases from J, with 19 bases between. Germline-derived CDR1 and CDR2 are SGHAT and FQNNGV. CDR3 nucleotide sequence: TGTGCCAGCAGCTCGCACACAGGCTCGAGAGGACTGTTTTTT. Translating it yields CASSSHTGSRGLFF.

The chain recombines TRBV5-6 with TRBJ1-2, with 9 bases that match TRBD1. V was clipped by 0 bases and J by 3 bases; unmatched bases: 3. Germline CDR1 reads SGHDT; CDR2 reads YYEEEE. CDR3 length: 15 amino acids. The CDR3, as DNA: TGTGCCAGCAGCTTGGGGGGACAGGGCTACTATGGCTACACCTTC. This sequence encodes CASSLGGQGYYGYTF.

CDR3 DNA: TGTGCCAGCAGCTACAAACAGGGGGCGATTCAAGAGCAGTACTTC. It codes for CASSYKQGAIQEQYF. The chain has TRBV5-4 and TRBJ2-7; 9 nucleotides line up with TRBD1. V was clipped by 3 bases and J by 7 bases; unmatched bases: 11. CDR3 length equals 15 residues. Germline-derived CDR1 and CDR2 are SGHNT and YYREEE (reference sequence).

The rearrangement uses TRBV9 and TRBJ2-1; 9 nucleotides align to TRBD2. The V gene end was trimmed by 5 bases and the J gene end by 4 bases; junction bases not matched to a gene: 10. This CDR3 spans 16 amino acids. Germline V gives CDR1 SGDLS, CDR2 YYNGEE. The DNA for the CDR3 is TGTGCCAGCAGAGCCTTGACTAGCGGACCTTACAATGAGCAGTTCTTC. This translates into CASRALTSGPYNEQFF. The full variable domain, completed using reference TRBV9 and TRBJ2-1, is DSGVTQTPKHLITATGQRVTLRCSPRSGDLSVYWYQQSLDQGLQFLIQYYNGEERAKGNILERFSAQQFPDLHSELNLSSLELGDSALYFCASRALTSGPYNEQFFGPGTRLTVL.

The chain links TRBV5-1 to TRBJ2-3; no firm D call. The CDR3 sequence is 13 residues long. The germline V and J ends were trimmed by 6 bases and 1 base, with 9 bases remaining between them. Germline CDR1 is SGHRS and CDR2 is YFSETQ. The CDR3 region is CASTDVGTDTQYF. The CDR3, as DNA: TGCGCCAGCACGGACGTTGGCACAGATACGCAGTATTTT.

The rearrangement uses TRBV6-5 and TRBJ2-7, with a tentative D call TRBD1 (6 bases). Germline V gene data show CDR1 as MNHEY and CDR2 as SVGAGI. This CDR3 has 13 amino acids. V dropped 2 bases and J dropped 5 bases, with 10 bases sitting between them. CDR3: CASSYTGNHEQYF. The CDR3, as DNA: TGTGCCAGCAGTTACACAGGGAACCACGAGCAGTACTTC.

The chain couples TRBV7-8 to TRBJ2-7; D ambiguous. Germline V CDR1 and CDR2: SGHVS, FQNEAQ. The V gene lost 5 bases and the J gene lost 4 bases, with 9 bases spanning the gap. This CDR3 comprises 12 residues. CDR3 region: CASSPSRYEQYF. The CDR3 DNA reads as TGTGCCAGCAGCCCCTCTAGGTACGAGCAGTACTTC. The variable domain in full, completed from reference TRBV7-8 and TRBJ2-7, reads GAGVSQSPRYKVAKRGQDVALRCDPISGHVSLFWYQQALGQGPEFLTYFQNEAQLDKSGLPSDRFFAERPEGSVSTLKIQRTQQEDSAVYLCASSPSRYEQYFGPGTRLTVT.

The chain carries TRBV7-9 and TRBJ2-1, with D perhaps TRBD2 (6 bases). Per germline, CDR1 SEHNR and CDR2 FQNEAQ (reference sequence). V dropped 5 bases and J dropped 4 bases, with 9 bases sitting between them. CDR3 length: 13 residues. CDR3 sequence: CASSQGLYNEQFF. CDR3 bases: TGTGCCAGCAGCCAGGGACTTTACAATGAGCAGTTCTTC.

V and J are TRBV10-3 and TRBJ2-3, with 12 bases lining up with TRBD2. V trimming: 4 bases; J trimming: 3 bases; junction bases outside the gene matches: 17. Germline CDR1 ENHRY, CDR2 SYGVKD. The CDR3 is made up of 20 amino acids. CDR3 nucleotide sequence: TGTGCCATCAGTGGGGGCCCCCGGGACACTAGCGGGAGGAGGACAGATACGCAGTATTTT. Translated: CAISGGPRDTSGRRTDTQYF.

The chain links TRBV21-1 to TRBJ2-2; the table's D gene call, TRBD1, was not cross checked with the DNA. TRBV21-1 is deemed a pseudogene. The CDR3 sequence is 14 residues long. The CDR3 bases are TGTGCCAGCAGCAAAGACAGGGGGCTGGAGGAGCTGTTTTTT. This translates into CASSKDRGLEELFF.

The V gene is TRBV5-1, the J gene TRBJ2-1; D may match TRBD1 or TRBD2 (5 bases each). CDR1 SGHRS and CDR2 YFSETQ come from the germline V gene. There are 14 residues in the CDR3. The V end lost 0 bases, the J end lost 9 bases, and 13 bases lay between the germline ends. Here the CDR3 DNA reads TGCGCCAGCAGCTTGGCTGGGGGTCACGTTGAGCAGTTCTTC. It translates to CASSLAGGHVEQFF.

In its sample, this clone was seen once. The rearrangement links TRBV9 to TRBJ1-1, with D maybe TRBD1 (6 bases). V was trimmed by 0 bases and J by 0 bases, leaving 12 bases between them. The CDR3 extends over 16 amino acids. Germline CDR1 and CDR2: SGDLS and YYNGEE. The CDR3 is CASSVEGGLMNTEAFF. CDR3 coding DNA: TGTGCCAGCAGCGTAGAGGGGGGGCTTATGAACACTGAAGCTTTCTTT.